Presented here are 12 T cell receptor beta chains from one specimen sequenced in a study of T cells in Graves' hyperthyroidism and ophthalmopathy (dated by TCRdb to 2018 to 2020). Library preparation used multiplex PCR. TCRdb lists the instrument as Illumina HiSeq 2000. The TCR beta CDR3 regions were amplified from RNA transcripts. The first round of RT-PCR for the TCR CDR3 was performed with the HTBI primer set and the Qiagen OneStep RT-PCR kit. TCRdb cleaned the public reads at Q25 with fastp, built clones with MiXCR and kept in-frame beta chains. Each record represents a unique CDR3 protein, reported with the most common genes and DNA among its rows. The sample table holds 40,000 to 60,000 distinct CDR3 sequences, of which roughly 50% were seen once. The ten largest account for roughly 10% of the sample. Sequencing used blood. The receptors shown here come from a woman between 45 and 65 years old with Graves' ophthalmopathy.

The chain employs TRBV7-3 and TRBJ1-5; a possible D gene is TRBD1 (5 bases). The CDR3 is made up of 13 amino acids. The germline V and J ends were trimmed by 5 bases and 8 bases, with 13 bases remaining between them. Germline V gives CDR1 SGHTA, CDR2 FQGTGA. CDR3 nucleotide sequence: TGTGCCAGCAGCCCCCCAGGGCAGGAGCCCCAGCATTTT. Translating it yields CASSPPGQEPQHF.

In its sample, this clonotype was seen once. The chain has TRBV7-8 and TRBJ2-3; tentatively, D is TRBD1 (6 bases). Trimming left V 5 bases short and J 8 bases short, with 26 bases between. Germline CDR1 is SGHVS and CDR2 is FQNEAQ. There are 17 residues in the CDR3. The CDR3 region is CASSVEDPTGPGGTQYF. CDR3 DNA: TGTGCCAGCAGCGTTGAAGATCCGACAGGCCCCGGTGGTACGCAGTATTTT. Full variable domain (remainder filled in from reference TRBV7-8 and TRBJ2-3): GAGVSQSPRYKVAKRGQDVALRCDPISGHVSLFWYQQALGQGPEFLTYFQNEAQLDKSGLPSDRFFAERPEGSVSTLKIQRTQQEDSAVYLCASSVEDPTGPGGTQYFGPGTRLTVL.

V gene TRBV2 combines with J gene TRBJ1-2; TRBD1 might be the D (6 bases). V was cut by 5 bases and J by 1 base, with 11 bases left in between. The V gene's germline CDR1 is SNHLY and CDR2 FYNNEI. The CDR3 loop spans 14 amino acids. CDR3 sequence reads: CASSPRGFNYGYTF. For the CDR3, the DNA is TGTGCCAGCAGTCCCAGGGGTTTTAACTATGGCTACACCTTC.

This clonotype was found many times. The gene calls are TRBV6-1 and TRBJ1-1; TRBD1 is a possible D gene (5 bases). The germline gives CDR1 MNHNS, CDR2 SASEGT. The germline V and J ends were trimmed by 5 bases and 4 bases, with 14 bases remaining between them. This CDR3 comprises 14 residues. The CDR3 is CASSPRGAGTEAFF. The CDR3 DNA reads TGTGCCAGCAGTCCCCGAGGGGCGGGCACTGAAGCTTTCTTT.

This clonotype was observed at least ten times. The chain recombines TRBV19 with TRBJ2-5; D is perhaps TRBD1 (6 bases). The CDR3 covers 13 residues. The germline CDR1 and CDR2 sequences are LNHDA and SQIVND (reference sequence). V dropped 4 bases and J dropped 7 bases, with 13 bases sitting between them. The CDR3 region is CASSRGGMGTQYF. The CDR3, as DNA: TGTGCCAGTAGTAGAGGGGGTATGGGGACCCAGTACTTC.

This rearrangement joins TRBV11-2 to TRBJ2-7, with 8 bases aligning to TRBD2. The germline gives CDR1 SGHAT, CDR2 FQNNGV. The CDR3 has 14 amino acids. V lost 7 bases, J lost 12 bases, and 17 bases stayed unmatched. This CDR3 is CASNSEAGVPLRYF. The CDR3 nucleotides read TGTGCCAGCAACTCGGAAGCGGGAGTCCCTCTCAGGTACTTC.

This clonotype was observed many times. V is TRBV4-2 and J is TRBJ2-7, with 8 nucleotides matching TRBD2. Germline V gene lookup returns CDR1 LGHNA and CDR2 YNFKEQ. Trimming cost V 5 bases and J 4 bases; bases outside gene matches: 4. This CDR3 has 13 residues. The CDR3 reads CASSEGLDYEQYF. DNA for the CDR3: TGTGCCAGCAGCGAGGGACTAGATTACGAGCAGTACTTC.

The table lists this clonotype with many counts. The rearrangement links TRBV7-3 to TRBJ2-5; weak D call: TRBD1 (5 bases). V dropped 3 bases and J dropped 5 bases, with 10 bases sitting between them. The CDR3 contains 13 residues. Per the germline V gene, CDR1 is SGHTA and CDR2 is FQGTGA. CDR3 amino acids: CASSLQGFETQYF. DNA for the CDR3: TGTGCCAGCAGCTTGCAGGGCTTTGAGACCCAGTACTTC.

V is TRBV7-6 and J is TRBJ2-5; D might be TRBD1 or TRBD2, each matching 7 bases. V gave up 5 bases and J gave up 7 bases, with 29 bases separating them. CDR3 size: 18 residues. CDR1 and CDR2 from the germline V gene are SGHVS and FNYEAQ. As DNA, the CDR3 is TGTGCCAGCAGCCAGACAGGGCCTGATGTCCCGGGGGGTTGGACCCAGTACTTC. Translated, it gives CASSQTGPDVPGGWTQYF.

This clonotype has ten or more counts. The V and J genes are TRBV6-5 and TRBJ1-5; D is perhaps TRBD1 (6 bases). Germline assignment: CDR1 MNHEY and CDR2 SVGAGI. This CDR3 has 15 residues. The ends were cut back, 6 bases at V and 5 bases at J, with 17 bases in the middle. The chain's CDR3 is CASSPRGRGDQPQHF. DNA for the CDR3: TGTGCCAGCAGCCCCCGGGGGCGAGGGGATCAGCCCCAGCATTTT.

This clonotype was detected many times. This chain links TRBV19 with TRBJ1-1, with D perhaps TRBD1 (5 bases). Trimming left V 6 bases short and J 6 bases short, with 14 bases between. Germline values: CDR1 LNHDA, CDR2 SQIVND (reference sequence). This CDR3 is built from 13 residues. CDR3 loop: CASSPGNYAEAFF. The DNA of the CDR3 is TGTGCCAGTAGCCCAGGGAATTACGCTGAAGCTTTCTTT.

The chain employs TRBV7-4 and TRBJ2-7, with a tentative D call TRBD1 (6 bases). CDR1 and CDR2 from the germline V gene are SGHVT and SQSDAQ. The CDR3 spans 13 residues. V was clipped by 4 bases and J by 13 bases, with 20 bases between them. CDR3 coding DNA: TGTGCCAGCAGCTCCAACCCAGGGGACCGGTATTACTTC. Its translation is CASSSNPGDRYYF. Full variable domain (remainder filled in from reference TRBV7-4 and TRBJ2-7): GAGVSQSPRYKVAKRGRDVALRCDSISGHVTLYWYRQTLGQGSEVLTYSQSDAQRDKSGRPSGRFSAERPERSVSTLKIQRTEQGDSAVYLCASSSNPGDRYYFGPGTRLTVT.